This TCR beta chain was sequenced for a study of cytomegalovirus exposure and HLA in healthy donors. The germline V gene has CDR1 MGHRA and CDR2 YSYEKL. Trimming cost V 3 bases and J 7 bases, with 27 bases left between them. The length of the CDR3 is 18 residues. Vbeta (60) and Jbeta (13) primers were used in the PCR. Some clones are missing from TCRdb's copy, which holds only in-frame ones; the method was immunoSEQ multiplex PCR. The sample holds roughly 99,000 clones; 81% are singletons and the top ten take 2% to 2.5%. This clone showed up just a few times. The specimen sequenced was PBMCs. The chain links TRBV4-1 to TRBJ2-5, with D possibly being TRBD2 (6 bases). This clonotype originated in a man aged 25-45 years in good health and CMV-seronegative. CDR3 amino acids: CASSQPKEGGRSYGTQYF. As DNA, the CDR3 is TGCGCCAGCAGCCAGCCCAAGGAGGGAGGCCGTTCCTATGGGACCCAGTACTTC.